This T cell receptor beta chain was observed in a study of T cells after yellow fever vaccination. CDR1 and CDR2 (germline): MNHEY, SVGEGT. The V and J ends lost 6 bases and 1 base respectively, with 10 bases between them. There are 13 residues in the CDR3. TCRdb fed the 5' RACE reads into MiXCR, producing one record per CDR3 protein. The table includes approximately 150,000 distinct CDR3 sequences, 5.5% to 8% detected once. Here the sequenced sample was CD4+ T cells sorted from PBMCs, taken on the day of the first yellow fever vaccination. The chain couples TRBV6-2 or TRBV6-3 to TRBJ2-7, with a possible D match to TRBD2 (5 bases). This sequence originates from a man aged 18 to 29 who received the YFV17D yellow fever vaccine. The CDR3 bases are TGTGCCAGCAGGAGAACTAGTTCCTACGAGCAGTACGTC. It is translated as CASRRTSSYEQYV.